Presented here are 23 T cell receptor beta chains from one specimen sequenced in a study of T cell repertoires in cytomegalovirus infection. MiXCR was run by TCRdb on the reads, yielding one entry per CDR3 protein. This table holds some 680,000 distinct CDR3 sequences, 35% found once. The sequenced sample consisted of PBMCs. All receptors derive from a human donor in good health (CMV status not recorded). Some clones in this sample may be carry-over from other donors' samples.

The chain has TRBV7-2 and TRBJ2-4; perhaps TRBD2 as D (5 bases). From germline, CDR1 is SGHTA and CDR2 FQGNSA. This CDR3 contains 14 residues. Trimming cost V 5 bases and J 14 bases, with 22 bases left between them. CDR3 loop: CASSTDWNPSEKYF. The CDR3 DNA follows: TGTGCCAGCAGCACGGACTGGAACCCCTCAGAGAAGTACTTC.

This clonotype was counted only a few times. The chain is built from TRBV19 and TRBJ2-1; D may be TRBD1 or TRBD2 (6 bases each). Trimming took 3 bases from V and 2 from J, leaving 14 bases between them. Germline CDR1 LNHDA, CDR2 SQIVND (reference sequence). The CDR3 loop spans 16 amino acids. CDR3 DNA sequence: TGTGCCAGTAGTATCGGTGGGGGGCGCACCTACAATGAGCAGTTCTTC. Translating gives CASSIGGGRTYNEQFF.

The chain uses TRBV28 and TRBJ2-5, with D possibly being TRBD2 (5 bases). The V end was cut by 5 bases, the J end by 5 bases, with 9 bases between. The CDR3 loop spans 12 amino acids. In germline, CDR1 is MDHEN, CDR2 SYDVKM. CDR3: CASSQRAETQYF. CDR3 in DNA: TGTGCCAGCAGTCAGAGGGCGGAGACCCAGTACTTC.

A word on this clonotype: No conserved phenylalanine or tryptophan ends this CDR3, so it is likely a read error. The chain joins TRBV7-2 to TRBJ2-1; the D is unclear. The V end lost 1 base, the J end lost 10 bases, and 8 bases lay between the germline ends. The CDR3 totals 12 residues. Germline CDR1 is SGHTA and CDR2 is FQGNSA. Here the CDR3 reads CASSLVVREQFL. In DNA, the CDR3 is TGTGCCAGCAGCTTAGTGGTTCGGGAGCAGTTCTTA.

This clonotype was counted ten times or more. The V and J genes are TRBV20-1 and TRBJ2-5; D remains unclear. The CDR3 sequence is 13 residues long. In germline, CDR1 is DFQATT, CDR2 SNEGSKA (reference sequence). V lost 3 bases and J 5 bases, leaving 13 bases between the germline ends. CDR3 protein: CSASPAPMETQYF. CDR3 coding DNA: TGCAGTGCTAGCCCGGCCCCAATGGAGACCCAGTACTTC.

V is TRBV10-3 and J is TRBJ2-7; 9 bases are a match to TRBD1. Unmatched junction bases numbered 8, after V lost 4 bases and J lost 4 bases. Germline V CDR1 and CDR2: ENHRY, SYGVKD. This CDR3 contains 15 residues. CDR3 sequence: CAISGSTGQGYEQYF. The CDR3 DNA follows: TGTGCCATCAGTGGGTCCACAGGACAGGGGTACGAGCAGTACTTC.

This clonotype was observed a handful of times. The rearrangement uses TRBV28 and TRBJ2-7; 11 nucleotides align to TRBD1. The CDR3 totals 15 residues. J was trimmed by 4 bases and V by 6 bases; bases with no gene match: 8. Germline CDR1 is MDHEN and CDR2 is SYDVKM. The DNA of the CDR3 is TGTGCCAGCAGACCTACCGGGACAGGGGGTTACGAGCAGTACTTC. This codes for CASRPTGTGGYEQYF.

This clonotype was seen a handful of times. This chain links TRBV7-2 with TRBJ2-4, with 14 bases aligning to TRBD2. Losses at the gene ends were 5 bases for V and 0 bases for J; bases not matched to a gene: 6. CDR1 and CDR2 (germline): SGHTA, FQGNSA. The CDR3 has 18 residues. CDR3 residues: CASSVGLAGVLAKNIQYF. The CDR3 coding sequence is TGTGCCAGCAGCGTGGGACTAGCGGGAGTATTAGCCAAAAACATTCAGTACTTC.

This chain joins TRBV28 and TRBJ2-1; D possibly uses TRBD1 or TRBD2 (5 bases each). Deletions cut 10 bases from V and 0 bases from J, with 34 bases between. This CDR3 is 21 amino acids long. Per the germline V gene, CDR1 is MDHEN and CDR2 is SYDVKM. CDR3 coding DNA: TGTGCCACCCGCCCGGGGCCCGTAGGGGCCAACTACCTAAGCTCCTACAATGAGCAGTTCTTC. Amino acid sequence: CATRPGPVGANYLSSYNEQFF.

The CDR3 loop is CASTHPGQAYEQYF. The CDR3 DNA reads as TGTGCCAGCACCCATCCGGGGCAGGCCTACGAGCAGTACTTC. The rearrangement links TRBV28 to TRBJ2-7; D may correspond to TRBD1 or TRBD2 (5 bases each). The V gene lost 7 bases and the J gene lost 2 bases, with 15 bases spanning the gap. The CDR3 length is 14 residues. Germline V gives CDR1 MDHEN, CDR2 SYDVKM.

The rearrangement joins TRBV7-2 to TRBJ2-1, with TRBD2 matching over 12 bases. The CDR3 totals 16 residues. J lost 8 bases, V lost 3 bases, and 8 bases had no gene match. Germline lookup yields CDR1 SGHTA and CDR2 FQGNSA. The CDR3 reads CASSFRLAGGRDEQFF. In nucleotides, the CDR3 is TGTGCCAGCAGCTTCCGCCTAGCGGGGGGGCGTGATGAGCAGTTCTTC.

This clonotype came up a few times. CDR3 DNA: TGCGCCAGCAGCCTGGGACTAGCGGGGGAGTACGAGCAGTACTTC. Translating gives CASSLGLAGEYEQYF. The chain carries TRBV4-1 and TRBJ2-7; TRBD2 matches at 14 bases. The germline V gene encodes CDR1 MGHRA and CDR2 YSYEKL. The CDR3 contains 15 residues. The junction had 3 bases not matched to a gene; V was cut back by 4 bases and J by 4 bases.

This clonotype appeared a few times. The chain is built from TRBV6-1 and TRBJ2-5, with a tentative D call TRBD1 (5 bases). Trimming removed 8 bases at V and 2 bases at J, with 12 bases between. Germline V gene lookup returns CDR1 MNHNS and CDR2 SASEGT. The CDR3 is 13 amino acids. Here the CDR3 DNA reads TGTGCCAGCTCTGTGGGGCGTCAAGAGACCCAGTACTTC. Encoded protein: CASSVGRQETQYF.

CDR3: CSATPGDRGSHEQYF. DNA for the CDR3: TGCAGTGCTACACCCGGGGACAGGGGGTCCCACGAGCAGTACTTC. This chain links TRBV20-1 with TRBJ2-7; 11 nucleotides line up with TRBD1. From germline, CDR1 is DFQATT and CDR2 SNEGSKA (reference sequence). There are 15 residues in the CDR3. V gave up 4 bases and J gave up 5 bases; unmatched junction bases: 10.

V is TRBV5-8 and J is TRBJ2-2, with unresolved D. The germline V and J ends were trimmed by 0 bases and 0 bases, with 9 bases remaining between them. The CDR3 loop spans 16 amino acids. Germline CDR1 reads SGHTS; CDR2 reads YDEGEE. The CDR3 DNA reads as TGTGCCAGCAGCTTGGAGGGATTCGCGAACACCGGGGAGCTGTTTTTT. It yields the protein CASSLEGFANTGELFF.

In this sample, this clonotype turned up many times. J is TRBJ1-4 and V is TRBV6-5; a weak D match, TRBD1 (5 bases). Germline values: CDR1 MNHEY, CDR2 SVGAGI. V lost 4 bases and J lost 0, with 6 bases in between. The CDR3 length is 14 residues. The CDR3 DNA reads TGTGCCAGCAGTTTGACAGCAACTAATGAAAAACTGTTTTTT. This sequence encodes CASSLTATNEKLFF.

The chain joins TRBV7-9 to TRBJ2-5; D is ambiguous. Germline CDR1 SEHNR, CDR2 FQNEAQ (reference sequence). This CDR3 is built from 13 residues. With 3 bases removed from V and 5 bases from J, the gap between germline ends came to 10 bases. The DNA of the CDR3 is TGTGCCAGCAGCTTTGTAGGGTGGGAGACCCAGTACTTC. Translation: CASSFVGWETQYF.

This clonotype was found a few times. The chain is built from TRBV4-1 and TRBJ1-6; no clear D gene. The CDR3 is 15 amino acids. Germline values: CDR1 MGHRA, CDR2 YSYEKL. V lost 0 bases, J lost 4 bases, and 7 bases lay in between. The CDR3 nucleotides read TGCGCCAGCAGCCAAGACAAGGGATATAATTCACCCCTCCACTTT. Translating it yields CASSQDKGYNSPLHF.

This clonotype was seen a few times. The V gene is TRBV12-3 or TRBV12-4, the J gene TRBJ2-7; 7 nucleotides align to TRBD2. This CDR3 has 14 amino acids. Unmatched junction bases numbered 8, after V lost 3 bases and J lost 6 bases. The chain's CDR3 is CASSFNGRSSEQYF. CDR3 DNA sequence: TGTGCCAGCAGTTTTAACGGGAGGAGCTCCGAGCAGTACTTC.

J is TRBJ1-3 and V is TRBV6-2 or TRBV6-3, with 7 bases lining up with TRBD1. V lost 7 bases to trimming and J lost 0 bases; unmatched junction nucleotides: 12. The CDR3 consists of 17 residues. Germline V lookup: CDR1 MNHEY, CDR2 SVGEGT. In DNA form, the CDR3 reads TGTGCCAGCATCCCCCCCCAGGGGGACCTCTCTGGAAACACCATATATTTT. This translates into CASIPPQGDLSGNTIYF.

As for this clonotype: The conserved final phenylalanine or tryptophan is absent from the CDR3, which likely points to a read error. CDR3 DNA: TGTGCCAGCAGTTTGAACGGAGCCTACGAGCAGTACTTA. This sequence encodes CASSLNGAYEQYL. The chain joins TRBV12-3 or TRBV12-4 to TRBJ2-7; no definite D call. V shed 3 bases and J shed 2 bases, with 8 bases lying between them. CDR3 length: 13 residues.

This clonotype was seen only a few times. The chain is built from TRBV29-1 and TRBJ1-1; the match to TRBD1 covers 7 bases. The V segment lost 6 bases and the J segment 1 base; nucleotides outside the gene matches: 8. The CDR3 spans 14 residues. Per the germline V gene, CDR1 is SQVTM and CDR2 is ANQGSEA. Written as DNA, the CDR3 is TGCAGCGTCCAACAAGGGGGCCGGAACACTGAAGCTTTCTTT. Translation: CSVQQGGRNTEAFF. The variable domain in full, with the rest retrieved from reference TRBV29-1 and TRBJ1-1, is SAVISQKPSRDICQRGTSLTIQCQVDSQVTMMFWYRQQPGQSLTLIATANQGSEATYESGFVIDKFPISRPNLTFSTLTVSNMSPEDSSIYLCSVQQGGRNTEAFFGQGTRLTVV.

CDR3 bases: TGTGCCAGCAGCTTACGTGGGGGACCCGGGGAGCTGTTTTTT. Translation gives CASSLRGGPGELFF. The chain is built from TRBV7-6 and TRBJ2-2; either TRBD1 or TRBD2 may supply D (5 bases each). Trimming stripped 2 bases from V and 6 bases from J, with 10 bases between. The CDR3 has 14 amino acids. Germline V CDR1 and CDR2: SGHVS, FNYEAQ. Filled out from reference TRBV7-6 and TRBJ2-2, the complete variable domain reads GAGVSQSPRYKVTKRGQDVALRCDPISGHVSLYWYRQALGQGPEFLTYFNYEAQQDKSGLPNDRFSAERPEGSISTLTIQRTEQRDSAMYRCASSLRGGPGELFFGEGSRLTVL.